The 30 T cell receptor beta chains presented below share a single source sample, sequenced in a study of OX40 agonist ivuxolimab in advanced cancers. Generated by immunoSEQ multiplex PCR, the TCRdb table keeps only in-frame clones and is missing some. In the table there are roughly 26,000 clones, 75% to 80% of which are singletons. This material consisted of CD4+ or CD8+ T cells sorted from blood, taken in a trial of the OX40 agonist ivuxolimab. These receptors were taken from an adult with an advanced solid tumor such as melanoma, head and neck, liver or kidney cancer.

The V gene is TRBV19, the J gene TRBJ1-1; D is unclear. CDR1 is LNHDA and CDR2 is SQIVND in the germline V gene (reference sequence). This CDR3 has 13 residues. Trimming stripped 8 bases from V and 0 bases from J, with 10 bases between. CDR3 amino acids: CASGKILNTEAFF. CDR3 bases: TGTGCCAGTGGAAAGATATTGAACACTGAAGCTTTCTTT.

This clone was seen more than once but under ten times. The chain joins TRBV30 to TRBJ2-3; 9 nucleotides line up with TRBD1. The CDR3 consists of 16 residues. Germline assignment: CDR1 GTSNPN and CDR2 SVGIG (reference sequence). Germline trimming cut 0 bases from V and 3 bases from J; bases unmatched to any gene: 7. CDR3 protein: CAWSVSPGQGTDTQYF. CDR3 DNA sequence: TGTGCCTGGAGTGTATCCCCCGGACAGGGGACAGATACGCAGTATTTT.

Note on this clone: A read error is the likely source, as a far larger clone sits one nucleotide away. The J gene is TRBJ2-7, the V gene TRBV4-2, with TRBD1 matching over 9 bases. The V gene's germline CDR1 is LGHNA and CDR2 YNFKEQ. J was trimmed by 4 bases and V by 0 bases; bases with no gene match: 7. The CDR3 totals 16 residues. DNA for the CDR3: TGTGCCAGCAGCCAAGAAAAACAGGGGGCTCAATACGAGCAGTACTTC. Translated, it gives CASSQEKQGAQYEQYF.

The chain carries TRBV15 and TRBJ2-5; D is uncertain. Germline lookup yields CDR1 LNHNV and CDR2 YYDKDF (reference sequence). CDR3 size: 15 residues. V lost 2 bases and J 2 bases, leaving 12 bases between the germline ends. CDR3 nucleotide sequence: TGTGCCACCAGCAGACGTACAGCTTCTCAAGAGACCCAGTACTTC. Protein sequence: CATSRRTASQETQYF. Looking up the rest from reference TRBV15 and TRBJ2-5 gives the full variable domain: DAMVIQNPRYQVTQFGKPVTLSCSQTLNHNVMYWYQQKSSQAPKLLFHYYDKDFNNEADTPDNFQSRRPNTSFCFLDIRSPGLGDTAMYLCATSRRTASQETQYFGPGTRLLVL.

The sample holds one count of this clone. The J gene is TRBJ2-1, the V gene TRBV7-6; 12 bases map to TRBD1. There are 17 residues in the CDR3. CDR1 and CDR2 (germline): SGHVS, FNYEAQ. With V trimmed by 3 bases and J by 8 bases, 11 bases remained unmatched. The CDR3 sequence: CASSFNPGQGATDEQFF. CDR3 DNA: TGTGCCAGCAGCTTTAATCCGGGACAGGGGGCAACCGATGAGCAGTTCTTC.

The sample holds one count of this clone. The J gene is TRBJ2-1, the V gene TRBV5-6; TRBD2 might be the D (6 bases). CDR1 SGHDT and CDR2 YYEEEE come from the germline V gene. The CDR3 runs to 14 residues. V was clipped by 0 bases and J by 5 bases, with 9 bases between them. The CDR3 loop reads CASSLATSNNEQFF. As DNA, the CDR3 is TGTGCCAGCAGCTTGGCCACTAGCAACAATGAGCAGTTCTTC.

The chain combines TRBV5-4 with TRBJ2-7, with 10 bases that match TRBD2. Germline trimming cut 3 bases from V and 1 base from J; bases unmatched to any gene: 1. CDR1 and CDR2 (germline): SGHNT, YYREEE (reference sequence). CDR3 length: 14 amino acids. Here the CDR3 DNA reads TGTGCCAGCAGCTCTAGCGGGGGTTCCTACGAGCAGTACTTC. It translates to CASSSSGGSYEQYF.

This clone has more than one count but fewer than ten. The chain carries TRBV4-1 and TRBJ1-5; D is unclear. V lost 0 bases, J lost 6 bases, and 12 bases lay in between. The germline V gene has CDR1 MGHRA and CDR2 YSYEKL. There are 15 residues in the CDR3. In nucleotides, the CDR3 is TGCGCCAGCAGCCAAGATCGTACAGACGGTCAGCCCCAGCATTTT. Protein product: CASSQDRTDGQPQHF.

This clone appeared a single time. The CDR3 nucleotides read TGTGCCAGCAGTCCCCCCGACCAAGAGACCCAGTACTTC. Encoded protein: CASSPPDQETQYF. The chain carries TRBV27 and TRBJ2-5; D is unclear. The CDR3 consists of 13 residues. Germline CDR1 and CDR2: MNHEY and SMNVEV (reference sequence). V was shortened by 5 bases and J by 0 bases, with 7 bases between the two germline ends.

The chain couples TRBV25-1 to TRBJ2-5; possibly TRBD1 or TRBD2 for D (5 bases each). Near its end, the DNA agrees better with TRBJ2-7, so the J call may be wrong. Germline loops: CDR1 MGHDK, CDR2 SYGVNS. This CDR3 is 15 amino acids long. In DNA form, the CDR3 reads TGTGCCAGCAGTGATCCCGGACTCGACGGGGCCGAGCAGTACTTC. Its protein product is CASSDPGLDGAEQYF.

DNA of the CDR3: TGCGCCAGCAGCCAAGGGTCATCACCCCTCCACTTT. Its protein product is CASSQGSSPLHF. The chain uses TRBV4-3 and TRBJ1-6; D not resolved. Trimming pared 1 base from V and 10 bases from J, leaving 5 bases between. Germline CDR1 LGHNA, CDR2 YSLEER. CDR3 length equals 12 residues.

In its sample, this clone was seen a few times. This chain joins TRBV4-3 and TRBJ1-5, with D perhaps matching TRBD1 (5 bases). The CDR3 spans 14 residues. The V gene's germline CDR1 is LGHNA and CDR2 YSLEER. V lost 0 bases, J lost 4 bases, and 7 bases lay in between. The CDR3 spells CASSQDRDNQPQHF. DNA of the CDR3: TGCGCCAGCAGCCAAGACAGGGATAATCAGCCCCAGCATTTT.

This chain uses TRBV5-1 with TRBJ2-3, with D tentatively TRBD1 (6 bases). CDR1 is SGHRS, CDR2 YFSETQ, per germline. Trimming left V 3 bases short and J 0 bases short, with 8 bases between. The CDR3 loop spans 14 amino acids. The CDR3 loop reads CASSWQGSTDTQYF. In nucleotides, the CDR3 is TGCGCCAGCAGCTGGCAGGGGAGCACAGATACGCAGTATTTT.

In its sample, this clone was seen a few times. The chain uses TRBV27 and TRBJ2-7; 7 positions agree with TRBD1. CDR1 is MNHEY and CDR2 is SMNVEV in the germline V gene (reference sequence). J lost 2 bases, V lost 7 bases, and 8 bases had no gene match. The CDR3 consists of 14 residues. The CDR3 nucleotides are TGTGCCAGCACCCTTCATCAGGGGGCCTACGAGCAGTACTTC. Its translation is CASTLHQGAYEQYF.

The chain combines TRBV27 with TRBJ2-3, with 9 positions matching TRBD2. The germline V gene encodes CDR1 MNHEY and CDR2 SMNVEV (reference sequence). The V segment lost 6 bases and the J segment 2 bases; nucleotides outside the gene matches: 6. CDR3 length equals 15 residues. CDR3: CASSKASGNTDTQYF. In DNA, the CDR3 is TGTGCCAGCAGCAAAGCTAGCGGGAACACAGATACGCAGTATTTT.

In its sample, this clone was seen once. CDR3 bases: TGCAGCGTCGCACGCGACAGGGTCTATGAGCAGTTCTTC. It yields the protein CSVARDRVYEQFF. The chain links TRBV29-1 to TRBJ2-1; TRBD1 matches 7 bases. CDR1 and CDR2 from the germline V gene are SQVTM and ANQGSEA. V was pared by 6 bases and J by 8 bases, with 10 bases of the junction left unmatched. The CDR3 contains 13 residues.

The chain joins TRBV5-6 to TRBJ2-7, with TRBD2 matching 7 bases. The CDR3 has 14 residues. CDR1 and CDR2 from the germline V gene are SGHDT and YYEEEE. V gave up 2 bases and J gave up 5 bases; unmatched junction bases: 7. Written as DNA, the CDR3 is TGTGCCAGCAGCTTACTAGCGTCGAGGCACGAGCAGTACTTC. Amino acids: CASSLLASRHEQYF.

This clone turned up a few times. This chain joins TRBV7-8 and TRBJ1-4; no firm D call. The CDR3 covers 13 residues. Germline lookup yields CDR1 SGHVS and CDR2 FQNEAQ. Trimming stripped 1 base from V and 7 bases from J, with 7 bases between. In DNA form, the CDR3 reads TGTGCCAGCAGCTTAGTGTTCACTGAAAAACTGTTTTTT. Its translation: CASSLVFTEKLFF.

This chain uses TRBV4-3 with TRBJ1-4; D not certain. CDR1 is LGHNA and CDR2 is YSLEER in the germline V gene. This CDR3 is built from 16 residues. Trimming cost V 0 bases and J 5 bases, with 13 bases left between them. This CDR3 is CASSQDEGDKNEKLFF. The CDR3 DNA reads TGCGCCAGCAGCCAAGATGAGGGTGACAAAAATGAAAAACTGTTTTTT.

The rearrangement uses TRBV5-6 and TRBJ2-5, with 10 bases identical to TRBD1. The CDR3 spans 16 residues. Trimming at V came to 4 bases and at J to 1 base, leaving 7 bases not matched to a gene. Germline CDR1 reads SGHDT; CDR2 reads YYEEEE. CDR3 sequence (DNA): TGTGCCAGCAGCGATCGCGGGACAGGGGTCCAAGAGACCCAGTACTTC. Its protein is CASSDRGTGVQETQYF.

This clone was detected a few times. For the CDR3, the DNA is TGTGCCAGCAGCTTCGTATTGGGGACATCGGATGAGCAGTTCTTC. Translation: CASSFVLGTSDEQFF. The rearrangement links TRBV7-8 to TRBJ2-1; the D gene is possibly TRBD1 (6 bases). Germline CDR1 SGHVS, CDR2 FQNEAQ. There are 15 residues in the CDR3. V lost 3 bases and J 8 bases, leaving 17 bases between the germline ends.

The chain employs TRBV27 and TRBJ1-4; weak D call: TRBD1 (5 bases). The V end lost 8 bases, the J end lost 1 base, and 8 bases lay between the germline ends. Germline CDR1 is MNHEY and CDR2 is SMNVEV (reference sequence). The CDR3 is 13 amino acids. CDR3 in amino acids: CASWGLTNEKLFF. The CDR3 coding sequence is TGTGCCAGCTGGGGGTTAACTAATGAAAAACTGTTTTTT.

The CDR3 sequence is CASGGLATDTQYF. CDR3 sequence (DNA): TGTGCCAGCGGGGGACTAGCCACAGATACGCAGTATTTT. The J gene is TRBJ2-3, the V gene TRBV2, with 9 bases fitting TRBD2. After removal of 8 bases from V and 2 bases from J, the junction contained 2 bases not matched to a gene. Germline V CDR1 and CDR2: SNHLY, FYNNEI. The CDR3 consists of 13 residues.

The rearrangement uses TRBV6-5 and TRBJ2-7; 8 positions agree with TRBD2. V trimming: 2 bases; J trimming: 1 base; junction bases outside the gene matches: 7. The CDR3 loop spans 16 amino acids. Per germline, CDR1 MNHEY and CDR2 SVGAGI. As DNA, the CDR3 is TGTGCCAGCAGTTACGGAGCGGGAGCTAGGTCCTACGAGCAGTACTTC. This sequence encodes CASSYGAGARSYEQYF.

This clone was seen a handful of times. V and J are TRBV4-1 and TRBJ2-3; 10 nucleotides align to TRBD1. With 4 bases clipped from V and 7 bases from J, the junction kept 14 bases outside the gene matches. CDR1 is MGHRA and CDR2 is YSYEKL in the germline V gene. The CDR3 is made up of 17 amino acids. Here the CDR3 reads CASSLGTGDPSFHTQYF. Written as DNA, the CDR3 is TGCGCCAGCAGCCTCGGGACAGGGGATCCCTCTTTTCATACGCAGTATTTT.

The rearrangement joins TRBV7-9 to TRBJ2-3; a weak D match, TRBD2 (5 bases). Trimming took off 5 bases at V and 2 bases at J, with 14 bases between the two ends. The CDR3 covers 15 residues. Germline values: CDR1 SEHNR, CDR2 FQNEAQ (reference sequence). The CDR3 sequence: CASSQDGGPTDTQYF. The CDR3 coding sequence is TGTGCCAGCAGCCAAGATGGCGGGCCCACAGATACGCAGTATTTT.

V is TRBV11-2 and J is TRBJ1-3; D might be TRBD1 (5 bases). Trimming took 2 bases from V and 1 from J, leaving 12 bases between them. The CDR3 is 16 residues long. From germline, CDR1 is SGHAT and CDR2 FQNNGV. CDR3 sequence reads: CASSLTQQGSGNTIYF. DNA of the CDR3: TGTGCCAGCAGCTTAACACAGCAGGGATCTGGAAACACCATATATTTT.

The chain couples TRBV27 to TRBJ2-3; D is uncertain. V was cut by 4 bases and J by 5 bases, with 13 bases left in between. Germline V CDR1 and CDR2: MNHEY, SMNVEV (reference sequence). CDR3 size: 14 residues. CDR3 protein: CASSYTNGRDTQYF. CDR3 sequence (DNA): TGTGCCAGCAGTTACACAAACGGAAGAGATACGCAGTATTTT.

This chain joins TRBV27 and TRBJ2-3, with D possibly being TRBD1 or TRBD2 (5 bases each). The V and J ends lost 4 bases and 1 base respectively, with 9 bases between them. Germline V gene sequence: CDR1 MNHEY, CDR2 SMNVEV (reference sequence). The CDR3 is 14 residues long. DNA of the CDR3: TGTGCCAGCAGTTGGGGGATTGGCACAGATACGCAGTATTTT. Residues: CASSWGIGTDTQYF.

The chain links TRBV2 to TRBJ1-3; D is unresolved. CDR1 SNHLY and CDR2 FYNNEI come from the germline V gene. The CDR3 is 13 amino acids. Trimming shortened V by 7 bases and J by 4 bases, and 11 bases separated the two germline ends. In DNA, the CDR3 is TGTGCCAGCAAGAAGGATTCCGGAAACACCATATATTTT. It translates to CASKKDSGNTIYF.